The sequence of this TCR beta chain was determined in a study of breast tumors, draining lymph nodes, adjacent tissues. TCRdb re-called the multiplex PCR reads through MiXCR, storing one row per CDR3 protein. The sample includes 20,000 to 25,000 distinct CDR3 sequences, roughly 50% of them seen just once. For this clonotype: At one boundary the junction diverges from the germline segment, which might be a read error.

Sequenced: breast tumor tissue. The TCR was taken from a female donor with breast cancer. Some clones in this sample may be carry-over from other donors' samples.

In nucleotides, the CDR3 is TGTGCCGCAGGGCAGGCGAACTCCGGGGAGCTGTTCTTT. It codes for CAAGQANSGELFF. V gene TRBV6-6 combines with J gene TRBJ2-2; either TRBD1 or TRBD2 may supply D (5 bases each). Germline CDR1 reads MNHNY; CDR2 reads SVGAGI (reference sequence). There are 13 residues in the CDR3.